This TCR beta chain was sequenced during a study of shared clonotypes between healthy human individuals. Study summary: Those who served as donors were two women and a few men between the ages of 18 and 49.

A word on this clone: Its antigen is currently unknown.

V shed 7 bases, J shed 8 bases, and the junction held 15 bases outside the gene matches. The germline V gene encodes CDR1 SQVTM and CDR2 ANQGSEA. The CDR3 totals 14 residues. Study conclusions and caveats: Few donors limited the genetic and exposure-history diversity represented.

CD8 cells regarded as naive lacked CD45RO, were positively chosen for CCR7, and omitted terminally differentiated effector memory CD45RA+ cells. Sequencing used immunoSEQ multiplex PCR; TCRdb keeps in-frame clones, though not all of them. The table includes about 2.2 million clones, roughly 95% detected once. The sequenced sample was naive CD8+ T cells from PBMCs. This TCR derives from a man younger than 35 in good health. Some clones in this sample may be carry-over from other donors' samples. V is TRBV29-1 and J is TRBJ1-2; 8 positions agree with TRBD1. The CDR3 is CSAFSTDRGDGYTF. Written as DNA, the CDR3 is TGCAGCGCGTTTTCTACTGACAGGGGAGACGGCTACACCTTC.